A selection of T cell receptor beta chains follows, all from one sample in a study of blood T cell repertoires in COVID-19. The table came from immunoSEQ multiplex PCR; TCRdb's copy has only in-frame clones and leaves some out. The sample holds about 210,000 clones; less than 90% are singletons and the top ten take 1.5% to 2%. Material: peripheral blood. Receptors were obtained from a man aged 65 to 79 with acute or convalescent COVID-19. CDR3s include the opening cysteine and the closing phenylalanine or tryptophan. The order of the fields is J gene, D gene, V gene, clone size, CDR3 protein, CDR3 DNA. D genes are given only for firm matches. Part of the rows lack a size; the others show once, few, many or a class for expanded clones.

TRBJ2-7	-	TRBV7-3	-	CASSPRGGHPYEQYF	TGTGCCAGCAGCCCTAGGGGCGGCCACCCCTACGAGCAGTACTTC
TRBJ2-1	TRBD2	TRBV19	-	CASNPSSGRYEQFF	TGTGCCAGTAACCCCTCTAGCGGGAGATATGAGCAGTTCTTC
TRBJ1-1	-	TRBV5-1	-	CASSLNGPEYTEAFF	TGCGCCAGCAGCTTGAACGGTCCCGAGTACACTGAAGCTTTCTTT
TRBJ2-2	-	TRBV6-5	once	CASSYRVSGLPGELFF	TGTGCCAGCAGTTACAGGGTCTCGGGACTCCCCGGGGAGCTGTTTTTT
TRBJ2-7	-	TRBV28	-	CASIETPGTLYEQYF	TGTGCCAGCATCGAAACCCCGGGAACCCTCTACGAGCAGTACTTC
TRBJ2-7	TRBD1	TRBV18	-	CASSPGTGRTYEQYF	TGTGCCAGCTCACCTGGGACAGGGCGGACCTACGAGCAGTACTTC
TRBJ2-7	-	TRBV5-5	-	CASSLEFGTYEQYF	TGTGCCAGCAGCTTGGAGTTTGGCACGTACGAGCAGTACTTC
TRBJ1-2	TRBD1	TRBV19	once	CASSIGQGGPYGYTF	TGTGCCAGTAGTATTGGACAGGGCGGTCCCTATGGCTACACCTTC
TRBJ2-3	TRBD1	TRBV19	-	CASSTLQGAESTDTQYF	TGTGCCAGTAGTACCTTACAGGGGGCAGAGAGCACAGATACGCAGTATTTT
TRBJ2-7	-	TRBV5-8	few	CASSPRRGFGEQYF	TGTGCCAGCAGCCCAAGGCGAGGGTTCGGCGAGCAGTACTTC
TRBJ2-2	TRBD2	TRBV3-1/TRBV3-2	-	CASRQAGLAGEGRTGELFF	TGTGCCAGCAGGCAAGCGGGACTAGCGGGAGAGGGGAGAACCGGGGAGCTGTTTTTT
TRBJ2-5	TRBD2	TRBV3-1/TRBV3-2	-	CASSPGLAGIETQYF	TGTGCCAGCAGCCCGGGACTAGCTGGTATAGAGACCCAGTACTTC
TRBJ2-4	TRBD1	TRBV5-4	-	CASSSQGGLAKNIQYF	TGTGCCAGCAGCTCACAGGGGGGACTAGCCAAAAACATTCAGTACTTC
TRBJ2-2	-	TRBV11-3	-	CASSLNPGIGELFF	TGTGCCAGCAGCTTAAATCCGGGGATCGGGGAGCTGTTTTTT
TRBJ2-3	-	TRBV5-5	-	CASSLGYGTDTQYF	TGTGCCAGCAGCTTGGGTTATGGCACAGATACGCAGTATTTT
TRBJ2-6	TRBD1	TRBV27	-	CASNSQGSGANVLTF	TGTGCCAGCAATTCACAGGGGTCTGGGGCCAACGTCCTGACTTTC
TRBJ1-6	-	TRBV18	-	CASSPPGRAGSPLHF	TGTGCCAGCTCACCACCCGGCAGGGCCGGTTCACCCCTCCACTTT
TRBJ1-1	-	TRBV5-1	-	CASSLEALRVEAFF	TGCGCCAGCAGCTTGGAAGCCCTACGGGTTGAAGCTTTCTTT
TRBJ2-2	-	TRBV11-3	-	CASSPWTGDSGELFF	TGTGCCAGCAGCCCCTGGACTGGGGATAGCGGGGAGCTGTTTTTT
TRBJ2-1	TRBD2	TRBV18	-	CASSPESSGNEQFF	TGTGCCAGCTCACCAGAGTCTAGCGGAAATGAGCAGTTCTTC
TRBJ2-1	TRBD1	TRBV5-1	-	CASSVEQGAGNEQFF	TGCGCCAGCAGCGTAGAACAGGGGGCAGGCAATGAGCAGTTCTTC
TRBJ2-5	-	TRBV6-5	-	CASSYSFGGQETQYF	TGTGCCAGCAGTTACTCGTTCGGCGGGCAAGAGACCCAGTACTTC
TRBJ2-7	-	TRBV12-3/TRBV12-4	-	CASSNGQPAEQYF	TGTGCCAGCAGTAATGGGCAGCCGGCCGAGCAGTACTTC